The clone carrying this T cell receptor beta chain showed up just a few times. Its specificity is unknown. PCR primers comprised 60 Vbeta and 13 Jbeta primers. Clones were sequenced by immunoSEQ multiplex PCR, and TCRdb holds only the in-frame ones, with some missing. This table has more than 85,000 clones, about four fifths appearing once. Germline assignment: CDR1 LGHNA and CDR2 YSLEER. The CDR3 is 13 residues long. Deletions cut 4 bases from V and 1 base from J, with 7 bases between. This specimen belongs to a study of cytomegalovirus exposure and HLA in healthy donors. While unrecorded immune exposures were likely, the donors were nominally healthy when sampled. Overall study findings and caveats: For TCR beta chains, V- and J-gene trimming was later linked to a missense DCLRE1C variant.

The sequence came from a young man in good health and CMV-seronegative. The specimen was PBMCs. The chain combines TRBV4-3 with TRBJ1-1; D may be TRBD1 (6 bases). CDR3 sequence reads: CASSPTGNTEAFF. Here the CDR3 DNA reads TGCGCCAGCAGCCCGACAGGGAACACTGAAGCTTTCTTT.